The rows below give T cell receptor beta chains drawn from one sample of a study of blood T cell repertoires in COVID-19. The data were produced by immunoSEQ multiplex PCR, yet TCRdb's version contains in-frame clones alone and is incomplete. The sample holds 200,000 to 250,000 clones, 82% seen once. The sample taken for sequencing was peripheral blood. These receptors were taken from an elderly woman with acute or convalescent COVID-19. The CDR3 runs from the conserved cysteine through the conserved F or W. The D gene is left open where the match is weak. The size entry is marked missing in some rows and otherwise reads once, few, many or a size class.

TRBJ2-2,19,TRBV11-2,-,TRBD2,CASSSPRTSGRGKTGELFF,TGTGCCAGCAGCTCACCTAGGACTAGCGGGAGGGGGAAAACCGGGGAGCTGTTTTTT
TRBJ2-3,19,TRBV5-1,-,-,CASSLVGSGPPGGTDTQYF,TGCGCCAGCAGCTTGGTTGGATCCGGGCCCCCGGGGGGCACAGATACGCAGTATTTT
TRBJ1-2,12,TRBV6-2/TRBV6-3,-,TRBD1,CASSSLTGDYTF,TGTGCCAGCAGTTCCCTCACAGGGGACTACACCTTC
TRBJ1-2,18,TRBV5-5,-,TRBD1,CASSLGGTASIQDYGYTF,TGTGCCAGCAGCTTGGGCGGGACAGCCTCCATACAGGACTATGGCTACACCTTC
TRBJ1-2,14,TRBV5-6,once,-,CASSRLPGGYGYTF,TGTGCCAGCAGCCGACTTCCCGGCGGCTATGGCTACACCTTC
TRBJ2-5,14,TRBV28,-,-,CASRQGGTGETQYF,TGTGCCAGCAGGCAGGGGGGAACTGGAGAGACCCAGTACTTC
TRBJ2-1,17,TRBV7-2,-,TRBD2,CASRHTHPTSGRDEQFF,TGTGCCAGCAGACACACTCACCCCACTAGCGGGAGAGATGAGCAGTTCTTC
TRBJ1-3,16,TRBV5-4,-,TRBD1,CASSRDRRASGNTIYF,TGTGCCAGCAGCCGGGACAGGCGGGCCTCTGGAAACACCATATATTTT
TRBJ1-2,16,TRBV27,-,-,CASSPYDRMGFYGYTF,TGTGCCAGCAGTCCATACGACAGGATGGGGTTCTATGGCTACACCTTC
TRBJ1-4,15,TRBV6-5,-,TRBD1,CASSYGTGANEKLFF,TGTGCCAGCAGTTACGGTACAGGGGCCAATGAAAAACTGTTTTTT
TRBJ2-5,17,TRBV9,-,-,CASSVAGAGALQETQYF,TGTGCCAGCAGCGTAGCCGGAGCAGGGGCCTTACAAGAGACCCAGTACTTC
TRBJ2-7,18,TRBV5-5,-,-,CASSSRQVWSLSKDEQYF,TGTGCCAGCAGCTCAAGACAGGTTTGGAGCCTCAGCAAGGACGAGCAGTACTTC
TRBJ2-3,14,TRBV18,-,-,CASSGRLEGDTQYF,TGTGCCAGCTCAGGGAGGCTCGAGGGAGATACGCAGTATTTT
TRBJ2-1,14,TRBV25-1,-,-,CASSRATAHNEQFF,TGTGCCAGCAGTAGAGCGACAGCTCACAATGAGCAGTTCTTC
TRBJ1-1,14,TRBV7-9,-,-,CASSSWRLNTEAFF,TGTGCCAGCAGCTCCTGGAGGCTGAACACTGAAGCTTTCTTT
TRBJ2-7,14,TRBV6-5,-,TRBD1,CASRPGTGVSEQYF,TGTGCCAGCAGACCCGGGACAGGGGTATCCGAGCAGTACTTC
TRBJ2-2,15,TRBV6-5,few,-,CASSPALGGTGELFF,TGTGCCAGCAGTCCCGCTCTAGGTGGGACCGGGGAGCTGTTTTTT
TRBJ1-1,15,TRBV10-3,few,TRBD1,CAISESGQGGSEAFF,TGTGCCATCAGTGAGTCGGGACAGGGAGGGAGTGAAGCTTTCTTT
TRBJ2-7,14,TRBV6-5,-,TRBD2,CASRLAGGPPEQYF,TGTGCCAGCAGACTAGCGGGAGGGCCGCCGGAGCAGTACTTC
TRBJ1-4,16,TRBV19,-,TRBD1,CASSDDRGATNEKLFF,TGTGCCAGTAGTGACGACAGGGGTGCAACTAATGAAAAACTGTTTTTT
TRBJ2-3,16,TRBV2,few,TRBD2,CASSGGSGGPTDTQYF,TGTGCCAGCAGTGGTGGTAGCGGGGGACCCACAGATACGCAGTATTTT
TRBJ2-1,15,TRBV3-1/TRBV3-2,once,-,CASSHSEGSYNEQFF,TGTGCCAGCAGCCACTCGGAGGGGTCCTACAATGAGCAGTTCTTC
TRBJ2-3,16,TRBV7-2,-,-,CASSLHGQGIQDTQYF,TGTGCCAGCAGCTTACACGGGCAGGGAATTCAGGATACGCAGTATTTT
TRBJ1-5,14,TRBV15,-,-,CATSRAGIGQPQHF,TGTGCCACCAGCAGAGCAGGGATCGGTCAGCCCCAGCATTTT
TRBJ1-1,17,TRBV7-9,-,-,CASSSLGVFGRNTEAFF,TGTGCCAGCAGCTCCCTTGGTGTATTTGGGAGGAACACTGAAGCTTTCTTT
TRBJ1-4,18,TRBV5-5,-,-,CASSEESIGLPTNEKLFF,TGTGCCAGCAGCGAGGAAAGCATAGGACTGCCAACTAATGAAAAACTGTTTTTT
TRBJ2-7,15,TRBV11-3,few,TRBD2,CASSPGTSGSYEQYF,TGTGCCAGCAGCCCTGGGACTAGCGGGAGCTACGAGCAGTACTTC
TRBJ1-2,14,TRBV5-1,-,-,CASSLASYRYGYTF,TGCGCCAGCAGCTTGGCCTCGTACAGATATGGCTACACCTTC
TRBJ1-4,16,TRBV19,-,TRBD1,CASTQIPGQGNEKLFF,TGTGCCAGTACCCAAATTCCGGGACAGGGAAATGAAAAACTGTTTTTT
TRBJ2-5,16,TRBV3-1/TRBV3-2,-,TRBD1,CASSPRQGGDQETQYF,TGTGCCAGCAGCCCCCGACAGGGGGGAGACCAAGAGACCCAGTACTTC
TRBJ2-1,17,TRBV7-8,-,TRBD2,CASSLYTSGRAKNEQFF,TGTGCCAGCAGCCTGTATACTAGCGGGAGGGCCAAGAATGAGCAGTTCTTC
TRBJ2-1,18,TRBV5-5,-,-,CASSPLRTVKGSYNEQFF,TGTGCCAGCAGCCCTTTAAGGACAGTTAAGGGCTCCTACAATGAGCAGTTCTTC
TRBJ1-1,13,TRBV7-2,-,-,CASSPSPGGKAFF,TGTGCCAGCAGCCCGAGTCCTGGGGGGAAAGCTTTCTTT
TRBJ2-1,12,TRBV28,-,TRBD2,CASSQLAGEQFF,TGTGCCAGCAGCCAGCTAGCGGGGGAGCAGTTCTTC
TRBJ1-1,13,TRBV18,-,-,CASSPTLDTEAFF,TGTGCCAGCTCACCGACACTCGACACTGAAGCTTTCTTT
TRBJ2-1,17,TRBV19,-,TRBD1,CASRDVQGQFNYNEQFF,TGTGCCAGTAGAGATGTCCAGGGACAGTTTAATTACAATGAGCAGTTCTTC
TRBJ1-2,16,TRBV9,-,TRBD1,CASSGPPRGYADGYTF,TGTGCCAGCAGCGGACCCCCCAGGGGGTATGCAGATGGCTACACCTTC
TRBJ2-1,15,TRBV19,-,TRBD2,CASSSTAGAYNEQFF,TGTGCCAGTAGTAGCACAGCGGGGGCCTACAATGAGCAGTTCTTC
TRBJ1-5,13,TRBV7-2,-,-,CASSPGGNQPQHF,TGTGCCAGCAGCCCAGGTGGCAATCAGCCCCAGCATTTT
TRBJ2-3,19,TRBV27,-,-,CASSLSLSRLASSTDTQYF,TGTGCCAGCAGTTTATCCCTTTCGCGTCTAGCATCTAGCACAGATACGCAGTATTTT
TRBJ1-2,14,TRBV7-9,few,-,CASSQGPPLGGYTF,TGTGCCAGCAGCCAGGGGCCACCTTTGGGTGGCTACACCTTC
TRBJ2-7,14,TRBV5-3,-,-,CARSLVREDYEQYF,TGTGCCAGAAGCTTGGTACGGGAAGACTACGAGCAGTACTTC
TRBJ2-1,16,TRBV11-2,-,TRBD2,CASSLQGLASYNEQFF,TGTGCCAGCAGCTTACAGGGACTAGCTTCCTACAATGAGCAGTTCTTC
TRBJ1-5,13,TRBV4-2,many,TRBD1,CASSRDRVQPQHF,TGTGCCAGCAGCAGAGACAGGGTTCAGCCCCAGCATTTT
TRBJ1-5,17,TRBV7-2,-,TRBD1,CASSLGGGQGVNQPQHF,TGTGCCAGCAGCTTAGGAGGAGGCCAGGGGGTCAATCAGCCCCAGCATTTT
TRBJ2-1,17,TRBV24-1,-,TRBD2,CATSDARLAGVYNEQFF,TGTGCCACCAGTGACGCTAGACTAGCGGGAGTCTACAATGAGCAGTTCTTC
TRBJ2-7,15,TRBV19,-,-,CASSIGSGQSYEQYF,TGTGCCAGTAGTATTGGATCCGGACAGAGCTACGAGCAGTACTTC
TRBJ2-3,18,TRBV21-1,few,-,CASSKRQAETKLTDTQYF,TGTGCCAGCAGCAAACGTCAGGCCGAAACCAAACTCACAGATACGCAGTATTTT
TRBJ2-7,13,TRBV6-1,-,-,CASSDQGPGEQYF,TGTGCCAGCAGTGACCAGGGCCCCGGCGAGCAGTACTTC
TRBJ2-5,15,TRBV11-2,once,TRBD2,CASSPGAGGGETQYF,TGTGCCAGCAGCCCGGGAGCGGGGGGCGGAGAGACCCAGTACTTC
TRBJ1-4,15,TRBV4-2,-,-,CASSPEIGTWEKLFF,TGTGCCAGCAGCCCCGAAATCGGGACATGGGAAAAACTGTTTTTT
TRBJ1-5,14,TRBV19,-,-,CASSPVAGNQPQHF,TGTGCCAGTAGCCCGGTCGCGGGCAATCAGCCCCAGCATTTT
TRBJ2-2,14,TRBV30,-,TRBD1,CAWRGQSDTGELFF,TGTGCCTGGAGGGGACAGAGCGACACCGGGGAGCTGTTTTTT
TRBJ2-5,15,TRBV5-4,-,TRBD1,CASSSTGGSQETQYF,TGTGCCAGCAGCTCAACAGGGGGCAGCCAAGAGACCCAGTACTTC
TRBJ1-1,16,TRBV5-4,few,-,CASSPSWRGMNTEAFF,TGTGCCAGCAGCCCCTCGTGGAGGGGCATGAACACTGAAGCTTTCTTT